The rows below give T cell receptor beta chains drawn from one sample of a study of blood T cell repertoires in COVID-19. Only in-frame clones appear in the TCRdb table, and some are missing; sequencing was by immunoSEQ multiplex PCR. The top ten hold about 3.6% of the sample, which has a few hundred thousand clones, more than 85% seen once. What was sequenced was peripheral blood. These receptors were collected from a man younger than 30 with active or convalescent COVID-19. The CDR3 runs from the conserved cysteine through the conserved F or W. Each record gives: clone size, J gene, V gene, D gene, CDR3 DNA, CDR3 protein. The D gene is left open where the match is weak. Not every row has a clone size; where given, it reads once, few, many or a size class.

>.|TRBJ2-5|TRBV5-1|.
TGCGCCAGCAGCCGGGACACCCGCCAAGAGACCCAGTACTTC
CASSRDTRQETQYF
>.|TRBJ2-6|TRBV7-3|.
TGTGCCAGCGGGCCCACGGCCAACGTCCTGACTTTC
CASGPTANVLTF
>.|TRBJ1-5|TRBV27|.
TGTGCCACAAGGGCAGGGAACCATCAGCCCCAGCATTTT
CATRAGNHQPQHF
>.|TRBJ2-7|TRBV5-1|.
TGCGCCAGCAGCTCGGTGGGACAAAACTACGAGCAGTACTTC
CASSSVGQNYEQYF
>.|TRBJ1-6|TRBV6-1|.
TGTGCCAGCAGTGAATGGCTCTCACCCCTCCACTTT
CASSEWLSPLHF
>.|TRBJ2-1|TRBV12-3/TRBV12-4|.
TGTGCCAGCACCCTTCAGGGAGGTGAGCAGTTCTTC
CASTLQGGEQFF
>.|TRBJ2-1|TRBV10-3|TRBD2
TGTGCCGTATCTAGCGGGGGGAATGAGCAGTTCTTC
CAVSSGGNEQFF
>.|TRBJ1-5|TRBV19|.
TGTGCCAGTAGTCCGACAAGGCGTCAGCCCCAGCATTTT
CASSPTRRQPQHF
>.|TRBJ1-6|TRBV28|.
TGTGCCAGCAGTTTAGTCCTGGGCTCACCCCTCCACTTT
CASSLVLGSPLHF
>.|TRBJ2-5|TRBV2|TRBD1
TGTGCCAGCGGTGGACAGGGCCCGTCGGAGACCCAGTACTTC
CASGGQGPSETQYF
>.|TRBJ1-5|TRBV28|.
TGTGCCAGCAGTTTAGCAGTCGGGGAAAATAGTAATTTT
CASSLAVGENSNF
>.|TRBJ2-7|TRBV12-3/TRBV12-4|.
TGTGCCAGCAGGCGCCTTACAGGGTCCGAGCAGTACTTC
CASRRLTGSEQYF
>.|TRBJ2-2|TRBV28|.
TGTGCCAGCAGCCGACACATGAACACCGGGGAGCTGTTTTTT
CASSRHMNTGELFF
>.|TRBJ1-3|TRBV5-4|.
TGTGCCAGCAGCTCACCGAAGGGGGGAAACACCATATATTTT
CASSSPKGGNTIYF
>.|TRBJ1-1|TRBV28|.
TGTGCCAGCAGTTCTCAGTCCTCGAACACTGAAGCTTTCTTT
CASSSQSSNTEAFF
>.|TRBJ2-1|TRBV5-4|.
TGTGCCAGCAGCTCCCGGCTAGCCGGTGAGCAGTTCTTC
CASSSRLAGEQFF
>.|TRBJ1-4|TRBV5-4|.
TGTGCCAGCAGCTTAGGAGGTATTGGTAATGAAAAACTGTTTTTT
CASSLGGIGNEKLFF
>.|TRBJ1-2|TRBV27|TRBD1
TGTGCCAGCAGTTGGACGTCGAAGGGGGCCGGTGGCTACACCTTC
CASSWTSKGAGGYTF
>.|TRBJ2-7|TRBV12-3/TRBV12-4|.
TGTGCCAGCAGTCGTACAGCACCCTACGAGCAGTACTTC
CASSRTAPYEQYF
>.|TRBJ1-2|TRBV28|TRBD1
TGTGCCACCCGACAGGGGGCACGAAACTATGGCTACACCTTC
CATRQGARNYGYTF
>few|TRBJ2-1|TRBV7-3|.
TGTGCCAGCAGCTTAATCGGGCAGGGCTACAATGAGCAGTTCTTC
CASSLIGQGYNEQFF
>.|TRBJ2-7|TRBV18|.
TGTGCCAGCTCTCAGACGGGCTACGAGCAGTACTTC
CASSQTGYEQYF
>.|TRBJ1-4|TRBV3-1/TRBV3-2|TRBD1
TGTGCCAGCAGCACTTCCGGGACAGGGAAAGAAAAACTGTTTTTT
CASSTSGTGKEKLFF
>.|TRBJ1-3|TRBV19|.
TGTGCCAGTAGCGCCCCTTTCGACTTATCTGGAAACACCATATATTTT
CASSAPFDLSGNTIYF
>.|TRBJ2-4|TRBV18|TRBD1
TGTGCCAGCTCGCCCACTACAGGGGAAAACATTCAGTACTTC
CASSPTTGENIQYF
>once|TRBJ1-5|TRBV19|.
TGTGCCAGTAGTATAGCCCGGTGGAGGATCTCCACACACCCCGGGGGTGAGCCCCAGCATTTT
CASSIARWRISTHPGGEPQHF
>.|TRBJ1-4|TRBV10-1|.
TGCGCCAGCAGGTCGCCCGGGGACTCCCTCAGAAAACTGTTTTTT
CASRSPGDSLRKLFF
>.|TRBJ1-3|TRBV3-1/TRBV3-2|.
TGTGCCAGCAGCCCGACAGAGTTCTCTGGAAACACCATATATTTT
CASSPTEFSGNTIYF
>.|TRBJ1-1|TRBV20-1|.
TGCAGTGCTAGTTGGGAGGTCACTGAAGCTTTCTTT
CSASWEVTEAFF
>.|TRBJ1-5|TRBV7-2|TRBD1
TGTGCCAGCAGCTCGGGACAGGGTGGCCAGCCCCAGCATTTT
CASSSGQGGQPQHF
>.|TRBJ1-1|TRBV19|.
TGTGCCAGTAGTATAATTGGGGGCCTGAACACTGAAGCTTTCTTT
CASSIIGGLNTEAFF
>.|TRBJ2-3|TRBV5-1|.
TGCGCCAGCAGTCAGGGAGATACGCAGTATTTT
CASSQGDTQYF
>.|TRBJ1-5|TRBV2|TRBD1
TGTGCCAGCAGGGCCGGGACAGCTCAAAATCAGCCCCAGCATTTT
CASRAGTAQNQPQHF
>.|TRBJ2-2|TRBV5-4|TRBD1
TGTGCCAGCAGCATCGGGACAGACCGGCCGGGGGAGCTGTTTTTT
CASSIGTDRPGELFF
>.|TRBJ2-7|TRBV6-5|.
TGTGCCAGCACGTCCTACGCCTCCTACGAGCAGTACTTC
CASTSYASYEQYF
>.|TRBJ2-7|TRBV6-5|.
TGTGCCAGCAGTTACCGCGGGGACCGCACCTACGAGCAGTACTTC
CASSYRGDRTYEQYF
>.|TRBJ2-1|TRBV9|TRBD2
TGTGCCAGCAGCGTAGGGCTCTGGACTAGCGGGATTCATGAGCAGTTCTTC
CASSVGLWTSGIHEQFF
>.|TRBJ2-4|TRBV5-6|.
TGTGCCAGCAGCTTGGTGGGGGCGGACATTCAGTACTTC
CASSLVGADIQYF
>.|TRBJ1-2|TRBV7-6|TRBD1
TGTGCCAGCAGCCCCCAAACGGGGGGGACAGATGGCTACACCTTC
CASSPQTGGTDGYTF
>.|TRBJ1-4|TRBV6-5|.
TGTGCCAGCAGTCCAAGGGGTGCTAATGAAAAACTGTTTTTT
CASSPRGANEKLFF
>many|TRBJ1-1|TRBV11-2|TRBD1
TGTGCCAGCAGCTTTGAGGGGGCGAACACTGAAGCTTTCTTT
CASSFEGANTEAFF
>once|TRBJ2-3|TRBV3-1/TRBV3-2|TRBD2
TGTGCCAGCAGCGATGTAGCGGGGTCGGGTGTAGGAGATACGCAGTATTTT
CASSDVAGSGVGDTQYF
>.|TRBJ2-7|TRBV5-1|TRBD1
TGCGCCAGCAGCTTGTCTTCCCGGACAGGCGGCGAGCAGTACTTC
CASSLSSRTGGEQYF
>few|TRBJ2-7|TRBV5-1|.
TGCGCCAGCAGCTTGGGGGCTAGAAGCGGCGGATCTTACGAGCAGTACTTC
CASSLGARSGGSYEQYF
>.|TRBJ2-7|TRBV9|.
TGTGCCAGCAGCGTAGATCCTGACACAGACTACGAGCAGTACTTC
CASSVDPDTDYEQYF
>.|TRBJ2-2|TRBV29-1|.
TGCAGCATTTCCCCCAGCACCGGGGAGCTGTTTTTT
CSISPSTGELFF